This TCR beta chain was recorded in a study of control samples from healthy donors and cancer patients. The germline V gene encodes CDR1 MNHEY and CDR2 SMNVEV (reference sequence). The germline V and J ends were trimmed by 5 bases and 3 bases, with 19 bases remaining between them. The CDR3 sequence is 16 residues long. TCRdb keeps only in-frame clones here, not all; method: immunoSEQ multiplex PCR. Of about 160,000 clones detected, 70% to 90% appear once; the ten largest clones hold around 12%. The V gene is TRBV27, the J gene TRBJ2-5, with D tentatively TRBD1 or TRBD2 (6 bases each). Source material: blood. This TCR was recovered from a man aged 25 to 40 in good health. The DNA of the CDR3 is TGTGCCAGCAGTCCCCTCGGCGGGACAAGCGAAGAGACCCAGTACTTC. This codes for CASSPLGGTSEETQYF.